The source of this T cell receptor (beta chain) is a study of cytomegalovirus exposure and HLA in healthy donors. The CDR3 has 17 residues. Germline V lookup: CDR1 SGHTA, CDR2 FQGNSA. V gave up 1 base and J gave up 1 base, with 16 bases separating them. A word on this clone: Its cognate antigen is unknown.

Broader study findings: As was reported, the HLA-A and HLA-B alleles of most subjects were accurately predicted from TCR beta sequences. Most TCR sequences showed up rarely, but some public TCRs showed up in many donors. Common viral pathogens seemed, in a later analysis, to connect with several of the most significant clusters.

Researchers ran the PCR with 60 Vbeta and 13 Jbeta primers. Authors' methods: In a later analysis, the count reached 82 million or so unique TCR beta chains, with about 12 million shared. The table came from immunoSEQ multiplex PCR; TCRdb's copy has only in-frame clones and leaves some out. V, J and clone size are taken as reported in that table, and D and trimming were inferred from the DNA itself. The repertoire holds 150,000 or so clones, with just under 85% as singletons. The genes are TRBV7-2 and TRBJ2-5; D is unclear. Material for sequencing was PBMCs. This clonotype was sampled from a man between 25 and 39 years old in good health and CMV-seropositive. The CDR3 DNA is TGTGCCAGCAGCTTAGGCCTAGTTAACTTGTTCCAAGAGACCCAGTACTTC. This sequence encodes CASSLGLVNLFQETQYF.